This T cell receptor beta chain was retrieved from a study of vaccination effects on CD4 cells after COVID-19. Study at large: Two convalescent patients were sampled 16 days and one week before vaccination.

Some clones are missing from TCRdb's copy, which holds only in-frame ones; the method was immunoSEQ multiplex PCR. The sample records under 60,000 clones, 75% to 85% being singletons. Germline assignment: CDR1 GTSNPN and CDR2 SVGIG (reference sequence). CDR3 length: 11 residues. Trimming cost V 3 bases and J 1 base, with 4 bases left between them. About this clone itself: As yet, its antigen is unknown.

Sequencing in the ViraFEST assay came after antigen-specific CD4+ T cells had been expanded with viral peptide pools, which were used to stimulate PBMC. At the end of around 11 days of culture, CD4+ T cells were isolated. This person's SARS-CoV-2 infection, confirmed by PCR, occurred between March and December 2020. The chain employs TRBV30 and TRBJ2-7; no definite D call. Sequenced here: CD4+ T cells from PBMCs cultured with HIV peptides, sampled before COVID-19 vaccination. Subset reported: HIV-1 Nef peptide pool negative control/reference culture. This clonotype originated in a human donor who had a prior SARS-CoV-2 infection. The CDR3 DNA reads as TGTGCCTGGAGACGATCCTACGAGCAGTACTTC. Protein product: CAWRRSYEQYF.